These 21 T cell receptor beta chains came from one sample sequenced in a study of CD4+ T cells in melanoma. Sequenced by immunoSEQ multiplex PCR; TCRdb stores in-frame clones only, minus some. The sample has about 21,000 clones, around 80% seen once. The receptors come from a human donor with melanoma.

The rearrangement uses TRBV6-1 and TRBJ1-4; tentative D call: TRBD1 (6 bases). CDR3 length: 15 amino acids. Deletions cut 2 bases from V and 10 bases from J, with 17 bases between. The V gene's germline CDR1 is MNHNS and CDR2 SASEGT. This chain's CDR3 is CASSETGWGGGKLFF. The DNA of the CDR3 is TGTGCCAGCAGTGAAACAGGGTGGGGAGGCGGAAAACTGTTTTTT.

This clone has only a few counts. J is TRBJ2-3 and V is TRBV6-5, with 11 bases identical to TRBD1. The J segment lost 5 bases and the V segment lost 6 bases, leaving 7 bases of the junction unmatched. Germline V CDR1 and CDR2: MNHEY, SVGAGI. This CDR3 is 15 amino acids long. As DNA, the CDR3 is TGTGCCAGCAGCCCGGACAGGGGGCGAGGAGATACGCAGTATTTT. It specifies CASSPDRGRGDTQYF.

This chain links TRBV7-9 with TRBJ2-2; D unresolved. Germline V gene data show CDR1 as SEHNR and CDR2 as FQNEAQ (reference sequence). The CDR3 covers 14 residues. The ends were cut back, 3 bases at V and 4 bases at J, with 9 bases in the middle. CDR3 protein: CASSLSSFTGELFF. CDR3 coding DNA: TGTGCCAGCAGCTTGAGCAGCTTCACCGGGGAGCTGTTTTTT.

The chain recombines TRBV2 with TRBJ2-5, with TRBD1 matching over 8 bases. The J call may be wrong; the DNA end is better matched by TRBJ2-7. The CDR3 is made up of 15 amino acids. Germline-derived CDR1 and CDR2 are SNHLY and FYNNEI. As DNA, the CDR3 is TGTGCCAGCAGAAGACCGGACAGGGTCCCCTACGAGCAGTACTTC. Translated, it gives CASRRPDRVPYEQYF.

Only one count was recorded for this clone. Relative to the germline gene, one junction end is altered; a read error may explain this. The chain employs TRBV2 and TRBJ1-1, with D tentatively TRBD1 (5 bases). Germline loops: CDR1 SNHLY, CDR2 FYNNEI. CDR3 length equals 12 residues. CDR3 loop: CASSEEGTAAFF. In nucleotides, the CDR3 is TGTGCCAGCAGTGAAGAAGGGACTGCAGCTTTCTTT. The variable domain in full, completed from reference TRBV2 and TRBJ1-1, reads EPEVTQTPSHQVTQMGQEVILRCVPISNHLYFYWYRQILGQKVEFLVSFYNNEISEKSEIFDDQFSVERPDGSNFTLKIRSTKLEDSAMYFCASSEEGTAAFFGQGTRLTVV.

CDR3 sequence reads: CASTPPGRSYEQYF. The CDR3, as DNA: TGTGCCAGTACCCCGCCCGGGAGATCCTACGAGCAGTACTTC. The V call is TRBV19, the J call TRBJ2-7; possible D gene TRBD2, 6 bases. The V end was cut by 7 bases, the J end by 1 base, with 14 bases between. CDR1 LNHDA and CDR2 SQIVND come from the germline V gene (reference sequence). The length of the CDR3 is 14 residues.

The CDR3 DNA is TGTGCCAGCGTCGGATCGGGGAACATTCAGTACTTC. It is translated as CASVGSGNIQYF. The chain couples TRBV7-9 to TRBJ2-4; possible D gene TRBD2, 5 bases. The V end was cut by 8 bases, the J end by 7 bases, with 12 bases between. The CDR3 totals 12 residues. Germline lookup yields CDR1 SEHNR and CDR2 FQNEAQ (reference sequence).

V and J are TRBV6-1 and TRBJ1-5, with D uncertain. This CDR3 region has 14 residues. Germline loops: CDR1 MNHNS, CDR2 SASEGT. V was pared by 5 bases and J by 5 bases, with 13 bases between. Written as DNA, the CDR3 is TGTGCCAGCAGTCGATCCGAGGGAGATCAGCCCCAGCATTTT. Translation gives CASSRSEGDQPQHF.

The V call is TRBV9, the J call TRBJ2-1; the D gene is possibly TRBD2 (6 bases). This CDR3 has 16 residues. V dropped 4 bases and J dropped 0 bases, with 14 bases sitting between them. CDR1 and CDR2 (germline): SGDLS, YYNGEE. This CDR3 reads CASSLIPGSSYNEQFF. CDR3 coding DNA: TGTGCCAGCAGCCTAATCCCCGGGAGCTCCTACAATGAGCAGTTCTTC.

There are a few counts of this clone. The chain is built from TRBV19 and TRBJ1-5, with D possibly TRBD1 on 5 matching bases. Per the germline V gene, CDR1 is LNHDA and CDR2 is SQIVND (reference sequence). The length of the CDR3 is 13 residues. The V and J ends lost 6 bases and 2 bases respectively, with 8 bases between them. The CDR3 bases are TGTGCCAGTAGGACAGAAGGCAATCAGCCCCAGCATTTT. Translated: CASRTEGNQPQHF.

The V and J genes are TRBV7-3 and TRBJ2-3, with TRBD2 matching over 8 bases. CDR3 size: 16 residues. The V segment lost 2 bases and the J segment 2 bases; nucleotides outside the gene matches: 6. Per germline, CDR1 SGHTA and CDR2 FQGTGA. The CDR3 is CASSLGRGAVTDTQYF. Written as DNA, the CDR3 is TGTGCCAGCAGCTTAGGGCGGGGGGCCGTCACAGATACGCAGTATTTT.

This chain uses TRBV2 with TRBJ1-1; the D is unclear. Between the trimmed V and J ends, which lost 6 bases and 0 bases, there was a span of 14 bases. This CDR3 is built from 15 residues. Germline V gene lookup returns CDR1 SNHLY and CDR2 FYNNEI. In DNA, the CDR3 is TGTGCCAGCAGGTCCGTCTCTTGGGTGAACACTGAAGCTTTCTTT. Amino acids: CASRSVSWVNTEAFF.

This chain uses TRBV27 with TRBJ2-1; D tentatively reads TRBD1 or TRBD2 (5 bases each). Germline V lookup: CDR1 MNHEY, CDR2 SMNVEV (reference sequence). The V and J ends lost 8 bases and 5 bases respectively, with 16 bases between them. CDR3 length equals 14 residues. The CDR3 region has the DNA TGTGCCAGCGGACCCCGGGGCACAAACAATGAGCAGTTCTTC. This gives the protein CASGPRGTNNEQFF.

This chain links TRBV28 with TRBJ1-4; TRBD1 is a possible D gene (5 bases). The CDR3 is 17 residues long. Trimming took off 3 bases at V and 8 bases at J, with 22 bases between the two ends. Germline assignment: CDR1 MDHEN and CDR2 SYDVKM. CDR3 region: CASSFSAGPQVEEKLFF. The CDR3 DNA is TGTGCCAGCAGTTTTTCTGCAGGCCCACAGGTCGAGGAAAAACTGTTTTTT.

This clone was seen a few times. V gene TRBV5-1 combines with J gene TRBJ1-3, with TRBD1 matching over 8 bases. The CDR3 has 14 residues. Germline trimming cut 5 bases from V and 1 base from J; bases unmatched to any gene: 2. Germline CDR1 reads SGHRS; CDR2 reads YFSETQ. CDR3 region: CASRGQVSGNTIYF. The CDR3, as DNA: TGCGCCAGCAGGGGACAGGTGTCTGGAAACACCATATATTTT.

The CDR3 DNA reads as TGTGCCAGCAGCTTTCCCGCCTACGAGCAGTACTTC. Amino acids: CASSFPAYEQYF. This rearrangement joins TRBV7-8 to TRBJ2-7; no firm D call. Germline CDR1 reads SGHVS; CDR2 reads FQNEAQ. V was clipped by 3 bases and J by 2 bases, with 5 bases between them. This CDR3 has 12 amino acids.

The chain links TRBV5-4 to TRBJ2-5; D is possibly TRBD1 (6 bases). Trimming left V 3 bases short and J 4 bases short, with 16 bases between. The CDR3 runs 15 residues. Germline V gene data show CDR1 as SGHNT and CDR2 as YYREEE (reference sequence). The CDR3 sequence: CASSSVLGGGETQYF. The DNA of the CDR3 is TGTGCCAGCAGCTCTGTACTTGGGGGCGGAGAGACCCAGTACTTC.

J is TRBJ1-2 and V is TRBV10-2, with 8 bases fitting TRBD1. The length of the CDR3 is 13 residues. Germline values: CDR1 WSHSY, CDR2 SAAADI. V lost 4 bases, J lost 9 bases, and 7 bases stayed unmatched. For the CDR3, the DNA is TGCGCCAGCAGTGCGGACAGGGAAGCGCGCTACACCTTC. Protein sequence: CASSADREARYTF.

The chain recombines TRBV19 with TRBJ1-3; D is undetermined. Trimming took 5 bases from V and 4 from J, leaving 12 bases between them. The CDR3 is 14 amino acids. Germline V gives CDR1 LNHDA, CDR2 SQIVND (reference sequence). CDR3: CASSPVGAGNTIYF. CDR3 coding DNA: TGTGCCAGTAGTCCCGTCGGTGCCGGAAACACCATATATTTT. Supplemented by reference TRBV19 and TRBJ1-3, the full variable domain reads DGGITQSPKYLFRKEGQNVTLSCEQNLNHDAMYWYRQDPGQGLRLIYYSQIVNDFQKGDIAEGYSVSREKKESFPLTVTSAQKNPTAFYLCASSPVGAGNTIYFGEGSWLTVV.

This chain uses TRBV18 with TRBJ2-2; 7 positions match TRBD1. Trimming took 3 bases from V and 5 from J; bases not matched to a gene: 3. The CDR3 runs 14 residues. Germline V CDR1 and CDR2: KGHSH, LQKENI. CDR3 bases: TGTGCCAGCTCACCGGGGACAGCAACCGGGGAGCTGTTTTTT. The encoded protein is CASSPGTATGELFF. Together with reference TRBV18 and TRBJ2-2, the CDR3 gives the full variable domain: NAGVMQNPRHLVRRRGQEARLRCSPMKGHSHVYWYRQLPEEGLKFMVYLQKENIIDESGMPKERFSAEFPKEGPSILRIQQVVRGDSAAYFCASSPGTATGELFFGEGSRLTVL.

The rearrangement uses TRBV7-2 and TRBJ2-1; 9 bases match TRBD1. Germline V CDR1 and CDR2: SGHTA, FQGNSA. V lost 5 bases and J lost 0; bases outside the gene matches: 5. This CDR3 spans 16 amino acids. In DNA, the CDR3 is TGTGCCAGCAGCCAACAGGGGGCAGTCTCCTACAATGAGCAGTTCTTC. Translating it yields CASSQQGAVSYNEQFF. Full variable domain (remainder filled in from reference TRBV7-2 and TRBJ2-1): GAGVSQSPSNKVTEKGKDVELRCDPISGHTALYWYRQSLGQGLEFLIYFQGNSAPDKSGLPSDRFSAERTGGSVSTLTIQRTQQEDSAVYLCASSQQGAVSYNEQFFGPGTRLTVL.